This T cell receptor (beta chain) appears in the sequencing data of a study of T cells in Graves' hyperthyroidism and ophthalmopathy. This clonotype was counted ten times or more. Its antigen remains unknown. At least 3 on the Clinical Activity Score was recorded for ophthalmopathy patients, who also had NOSPECS grade at least 4 and duration under 3 months. Amplified TCR beta CDR3 regions came from RNA transcripts. Using the HTBI primer set, a first-round RT-PCR was run on the TCR CDR3. TCRdb itself ran the multiplex PCR reads through MiXCR, one entry per CDR3 protein. The table lists hundreds of thousands of distinct CDR3 sequences, approximately 15% of them singletons. Findings of the study overall: Researchers report that a 13 V-J model separated ophthalmopathy from stable hyperthyroidism. In the blood, most expanded thyroid clonotypes above 0.001 appeared as well.

J was trimmed by 3 bases and V by 11 bases; bases with no gene match: 18. Germline V lookup: CDR1 ENHRY, CDR2 SYGVKD. The CDR3 is made up of 16 amino acids. Source material: blood. The chain couples TRBV10-3 to TRBJ2-7; 8 positions agree with TRBD2. This TCR derives from a woman aged 40 to 49 with Graves' ophthalmopathy. The CDR3 here is CASFYGRGQNVYEQYF. DNA for the CDR3: TGTGCCTCCTTCTACGGGAGGGGCCAAAACGTCTACGAGCAGTACTTC.